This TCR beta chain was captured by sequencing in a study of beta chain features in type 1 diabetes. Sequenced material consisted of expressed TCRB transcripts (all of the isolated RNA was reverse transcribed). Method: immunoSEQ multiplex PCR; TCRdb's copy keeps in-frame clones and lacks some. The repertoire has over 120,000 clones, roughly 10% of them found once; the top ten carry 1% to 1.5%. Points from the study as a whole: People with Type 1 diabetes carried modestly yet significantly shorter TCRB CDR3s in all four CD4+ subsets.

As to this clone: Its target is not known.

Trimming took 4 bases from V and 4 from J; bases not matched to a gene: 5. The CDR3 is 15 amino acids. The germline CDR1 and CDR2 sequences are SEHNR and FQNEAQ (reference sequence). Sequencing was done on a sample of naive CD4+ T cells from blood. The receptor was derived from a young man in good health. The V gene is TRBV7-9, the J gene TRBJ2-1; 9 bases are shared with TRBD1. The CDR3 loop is CASSSSGTGYNEQFF. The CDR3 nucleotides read TGTGCCAGCAGCTCCTCCGGGACAGGGTACAATGAGCAGTTCTTC.